What follows are 30 T cell receptor beta chains derived from one specimen sequenced in a study of beta chain features in type 1 diabetes. These receptors' antigens are unknown. Since all of the isolated RNA was reverse transcribed, expressed TCRB transcripts were what got sequenced. The repertoire was sequenced with immunoSEQ multiplex PCR; TCRdb's copy has only in-frame clones and lacks some. The table has a few hundred thousand clones, roughly 13% seen once. Regarding the study as a whole: Among patients with Type 1 diabetes, TCRB CDR3s were moderately but significantly shorter in every one of the four CD4+ subsets.

Sequenced material: naive CD4+ T cells from blood. The source is a man in his thirties or forties with type 1 diabetes.

The rearrangement links TRBV7-3 to TRBJ1-1; 8 bases fit TRBD1. This CDR3 is built from 12 residues. J lost 7 bases, V lost 5 bases, and 3 bases had no gene match. CDR1 SGHTA and CDR2 FQGTGA come from the germline V gene. The CDR3 region has the DNA TGTGCCAGCAGCCCTGGACAGGGTGAAGCTTTCTTT. Protein product: CASSPGQGEAFF.

The CDR3 region is CASSTLWDREGGGETQYF. The CDR3 DNA reads TGTGCCAGCAGTACTCTATGGGACAGGGAGGGGGGAGGAGAGACCCAGTACTTC. This chain connects TRBV28 to TRBJ2-5; the match to TRBD1 covers 9 bases. Germline-derived CDR1 and CDR2 are MDHEN and SYDVKM. V lost 5 bases to trimming and J lost 4 bases; unmatched junction nucleotides: 17. The CDR3 sequence is 18 residues long.

As concerns this clone: An end of the junction does not agree with germline; a read error may underlie this. This chain uses TRBV7-7 with TRBJ2-1, with TRBD2 matching over 10 bases. There are 21 residues in the CDR3. Germline assignment: CDR1 SSHAT and CDR2 FNYEAQ (reference sequence). As DNA, the CDR3 is TGTGCTAGCAACAACCCTCCTAGCGGGAGTGCGGTATTGTGGTGTGGCAATGAGCAGTTCTTC. Translated, it gives CASNNPPSGSAVLWCGNEQFF.

This clone was counted between two and nine times. The V and J genes are TRBV7-2 and TRBJ2-3, with TRBD2 identical over 9 bases. CDR1 is SGHTA and CDR2 is FQGNSA in the germline V gene. Losses at the gene ends were 8 bases for V and 3 bases for J; bases not matched to a gene: 3. The CDR3 has 13 residues. This chain's CDR3 is CASEREVTDTQYF. The DNA for the CDR3 is TGTGCCAGCGAGCGGGAGGTGACAGATACGCAGTATTTT.

This clone was observed a handful of times. The chain uses TRBV28 and TRBJ2-6; 8 bases fit TRBD1. The V gene end was trimmed by 4 bases and the J gene end by 10 bases; junction bases not matched to a gene: 6. The CDR3 sequence is 14 residues long. Germline lookup yields CDR1 MDHEN and CDR2 SYDVKM. The CDR3 DNA reads TGTGCCAGCAGTTCTGGACAGGGTGGGAACGTCCTGACTTTC. This encodes CASSSGQGGNVLTF.

There are a few counts of this clone. The chain has TRBV5-1 and TRBJ2-3; TRBD2 is a possible D gene (5 bases). The germline V and J ends were trimmed by 3 bases and 4 bases, with 12 bases remaining between them. In germline, CDR1 is SGHRS, CDR2 YFSETQ. This CDR3 is built from 14 residues. The CDR3 protein is CASSSGSDSDTQYF. In nucleotides, the CDR3 is TGCGCCAGCAGCTCGGGGTCAGACTCAGATACGCAGTATTTT. Full variable domain (outside the CDR3, taken from reference TRBV5-1 and TRBJ2-3): KAGVTQTPRYLIKTRGQQVTLSCSPISGHRSVSWYQQTPGQGLQFLFEYFSETQRNKGNFPGRFSGRQFSNSRSEMNVSTLELGDSALYLCASSSGSDSDTQYFGPGTRLTVL.

V is TRBV12-5 and J is TRBJ1-1; D is ambiguous. Trimming pared 1 base from V and 6 bases from J, leaving 6 bases between. The CDR3 consists of 12 residues. Germline V gene sequence: CDR1 LGHNT, CDR2 FRNRAP. The DNA of the CDR3 is TGTGCTAGTGGTTTGGGGTCGGCTGAAGCTTTCTTT. Protein: CASGLGSAEAFF.

This clone has a handful of counts. This chain connects TRBV7-9 to TRBJ1-5; tentative D call: TRBD1 (6 bases). The CDR3 spans 16 residues. CDR1 is SEHNR and CDR2 is FQNEAQ in the germline V gene (reference sequence). V gave up 1 base and J gave up 5 bases, with 15 bases separating them. The CDR3 protein is CASSLGRGQGYQPQHF. CDR3 DNA: TGTGCCAGCAGCTTAGGAAGGGGCCAGGGGTATCAGCCCCAGCATTTT. Looking up the rest from reference TRBV7-9 and TRBJ1-5 gives the full variable domain: DTGVSQNPRHKITKRGQNVTFRCDPISEHNRLYWYRQTLGQGPEFLTYFQNEAQLEKSRLLSDRFSAERPKGSFSTLEIQRTEQGDSAMYLCASSLGRGQGYQPQHFGDGTRLSIL.

The V and J genes are TRBV5-4 and TRBJ1-2; 7 nucleotides align to TRBD1. V trimming: 0 bases; J trimming: 3 bases; junction bases outside the gene matches: 5. In germline, CDR1 is SGHNT, CDR2 YYREEE (reference sequence). The CDR3 runs to 15 residues. CDR3 sequence (DNA): TGTGCCAGCAGCTTGGGCAAGGGGGCGGACTATGGCTACACCTTC. Amino acid sequence: CASSLGKGADYGYTF.

The CDR3 bases are TGTGCCAGCAGCTTAGTAGAAAATAGCGGGAGGGACAATGAGCAGTTCTTC. It encodes CASSLVENSGRDNEQFF. The chain has TRBV7-2 and TRBJ2-1; 11 positions match TRBD2. After removal of 1 base from V and 5 bases from J, the junction contained 7 bases not matched to a gene. This CDR3 spans 17 amino acids. CDR1 SGHTA and CDR2 FQGNSA come from the germline V gene.

This clone was seen more than once but under ten times. The CDR3 bases are TGCAGCGCCGGGGGACAGGGGTACAATGAGCAGTTCTTC. Amino acid sequence: CSAGGQGYNEQFF. The gene calls are TRBV29-1 and TRBJ2-1; 10 bases match TRBD1. Trimming took 7 bases from V and 4 from J; bases not matched to a gene: 4. This CDR3 is built from 13 residues. The germline gives CDR1 SQVTM, CDR2 ANQGSEA.

V gene TRBV14 combines with J gene TRBJ1-1; tentative D call: TRBD1 (5 bases). Trimming shortened V by 1 base and J by 4 bases, and 13 bases separated the two germline ends. CDR3 size: 15 residues. Germline CDR1 and CDR2: SGHDN and FVKESK. This chain's CDR3 is CASSQVGGGGTEAFF. CDR3 nucleotides: TGTGCCAGCAGCCAAGTAGGCGGGGGTGGCACTGAAGCTTTCTTT.

This clone was counted a few times. The chain uses TRBV19 and TRBJ1-1; 7 nucleotides align to TRBD1. This CDR3 region has 14 residues. The trim removed 5 bases at V and 0 bases at J, leaving 3 bases unmatched. The V gene's germline CDR1 is LNHDA and CDR2 SQIVND (reference sequence). The CDR3 reads CASSWGQMNTEAFF. As DNA, the CDR3 is TGTGCCAGTAGTTGGGGACAGATGAACACTGAAGCTTTCTTT. Filled out from reference TRBV19 and TRBJ1-1, the complete variable domain reads DGGITQSPKYLFRKEGQNVTLSCEQNLNHDAMYWYRQDPGQGLRLIYYSQIVNDFQKGDIAEGYSVSREKKESFPLTVTSAQKNPTAFYLCASSWGQMNTEAFFGQGTRLTVV.

This clone showed up just a few times. This chain uses TRBV27 with TRBJ1-1, with 9 bases that match TRBD1. The V gene's germline CDR1 is MNHEY and CDR2 SMNVEV (reference sequence). J was trimmed by 5 bases and V by 2 bases; bases with no gene match: 9. The CDR3 has 16 residues. CDR3 coding DNA: TGTGCCAGCAGTTTACAGAAGGGACAGGGTAGGACTGAAGCTTTCTTT. Its protein product is CASSLQKGQGRTEAFF.

This clone occurred a few times. The chain joins TRBV2 to TRBJ2-5, with 9 bases matching TRBD2. J lost 4 bases, V lost 4 bases, and 7 bases had no gene match. From germline, CDR1 is SNHLY and CDR2 FYNNEI. The CDR3 has 15 amino acids. CDR3 amino acids: CASSGAGGPRETQYF. CDR3 DNA sequence: TGTGCCAGCAGTGGGGCGGGAGGGCCTCGAGAGACCCAGTACTTC. Using reference TRBV2 and TRBJ2-5 for the parts outside the CDR3, the full variable domain is EPEVTQTPSHQVTQMGQEVILRCVPISNHLYFYWYRQILGQKVEFLVSFYNNEISEKSEIFDDQFSVERPDGSNFTLKIRSTKLEDSAMYFCASSGAGGPRETQYFGPGTRLLVL.

V and J are TRBV28 and TRBJ2-5; D gene uncertain. The CDR3 runs 14 residues. V was clipped by 7 bases and J by 5 bases, with 17 bases between them. Germline CDR1 MDHEN, CDR2 SYDVKM. Written as DNA, the CDR3 is TGTGCCAGCAAAATCCTTGGGCAATGGGAGACCCAGTACTTC. Translated, it gives CASKILGQWETQYF.

The rearrangement uses TRBV27 and TRBJ2-7, with D unclear. Looked up from germline, CDR1 is MNHEY and CDR2 is SMNVEV (reference sequence). This CDR3 has 13 residues. V was trimmed by 3 bases and J by 1 base, leaving 7 bases between them. CDR3 protein: CASSLSRSYEQYF. The DNA of the CDR3 is TGTGCCAGCAGTTTGTCCAGATCCTACGAGCAGTACTTC.

This clone has a handful of counts. The chain combines TRBV7-9 with TRBJ2-7; maybe TRBD2 (5 bases). Germline loops: CDR1 SEHNR, CDR2 FQNEAQ (reference sequence). Deletions cut 1 base from V and 3 bases from J, with 16 bases between. This CDR3 is 16 amino acids long. The CDR3 region is CASSLVLRVGLYEQYF. For the CDR3, the DNA is TGTGCCAGCAGCTTAGTTCTGCGGGTAGGGCTCTACGAGCAGTACTTC.

The table lists this clone with a few counts. V is TRBV5-4 and J is TRBJ2-1, with 10 bases identical to TRBD2. Germline V gives CDR1 SGHNT, CDR2 YYREEE (reference sequence). The CDR3 contains 15 residues. With 5 bases clipped from V and 5 bases from J, the junction kept 7 bases outside the gene matches. The DNA for the CDR3 is TGTGCCAGCAGGAATCGGCTAGCGGGAGACAATGAGCAGTTCTTC. Protein sequence: CASRNRLAGDNEQFF.

This clone showed up just a few times. V gene TRBV15 combines with J gene TRBJ1-3; D remains unclear. V was cut by 1 base and J by 0 bases, with 10 bases left in between. Per the germline V gene, CDR1 is LNHNV and CDR2 is YYDKDF (reference sequence). The CDR3 is 16 residues long. CDR3 protein: CATSRGLGVSGNTIYF. The CDR3 DNA reads as TGTGCCACCAGCAGAGGCCTGGGCGTCTCTGGAAACACCATATATTTT.

This clone showed up just a few times. The V call is TRBV30, the J call TRBJ1-6; 10 nucleotides agree with TRBD1. The germline CDR1 and CDR2 sequences are GTSNPN and SVGIG (reference sequence). The CDR3 covers 15 residues. V was pared by 3 bases and J by 9 bases, with 8 bases of the junction left unmatched. The CDR3 loop is CAWREMDRGSSPLHF. The CDR3 DNA reads as TGTGCCTGGAGAGAGATGGACAGGGGGTCTTCACCCCTCCACTTT.

This clone has a handful of counts. The chain employs TRBV4-2 and TRBJ2-4; 10 nucleotides agree with TRBD2. The CDR3 sequence is 16 residues long. Trimming cost V 5 bases and J 3 bases; bases outside gene matches: 7. Per germline, CDR1 LGHNA and CDR2 YNFKEQ. CDR3 in DNA: TGTGCCAGCAGCATAGGGGCTAGCGGGGGCAAAAACATTCAGTACTTC. Translation gives CASSIGASGGKNIQYF.

J is TRBJ2-5 and V is TRBV9; 7 positions match TRBD2. Germline V gene data show CDR1 as SGDLS and CDR2 as YYNGEE. The CDR3 covers 16 residues. V was pared by 2 bases and J by 4 bases, with 11 bases of the junction left unmatched. CDR3 loop: CASSVSPRGGGETQYF. The CDR3 coding sequence is TGTGCCAGCAGCGTGTCCCCTCGGGGCGGGGGAGAGACCCAGTACTTC.

The chain uses TRBV27 and TRBJ2-3; no definite D call. Trimming cost V 4 bases and J 0 bases, with 8 bases left between them. The CDR3 spans 14 residues. Germline V gene lookup returns CDR1 MNHEY and CDR2 SMNVEV (reference sequence). The CDR3 nucleotides read TGTGCCAGCAGTTCCCCCCGGAGCACAGATACGCAGTATTTT. It codes for CASSSPRSTDTQYF.

The chain employs TRBV5-1 and TRBJ2-5; tentatively, D is TRBD2 (6 bases). V dropped 4 bases and J dropped 2 bases, with 18 bases sitting between them. Germline lookup yields CDR1 SGHRS and CDR2 YFSETQ. This CDR3 spans 16 amino acids. The DNA of the CDR3 is TGCGCCAGCAGCCGGGGAAGGGCTAGCGATCAAGAGACCCAGTACTTC. Its protein product is CASSRGRASDQETQYF.

There are a few counts of this clone. The CDR3 coding sequence is TGTGCCAGCAGCACAGGGAACTATGGCTACACCTTC. This codes for CASSTGNYGYTF. The rearrangement uses TRBV6-1 and TRBJ1-2, with a weak D call TRBD1 (6 bases). Germline values: CDR1 MNHNS, CDR2 SASEGT. V lost 6 bases and J 2 bases, leaving 7 bases between the germline ends. The CDR3 sequence is 12 residues long.

This chain joins TRBV28 and TRBJ2-5; D is possibly TRBD2 (5 bases). From germline, CDR1 is MDHEN and CDR2 SYDVKM. The CDR3 spans 13 residues. V was clipped by 4 bases and J by 1 base, with 7 bases between them. CDR3 residues: CASSWRIQETQYF. Here the CDR3 DNA reads TGTGCCAGCAGTTGGAGGATCCAAGAGACCCAGTACTTC.

This chain joins TRBV6-1 and TRBJ1-2; D remains ambiguous. The ends were cut back, 8 bases at V and 4 bases at J, with 11 bases in the middle. This CDR3 has 12 residues. From germline, CDR1 is MNHNS and CDR2 SASEGT. CDR3 amino acids: CASLGQSYGYTF. CDR3 DNA sequence: TGTGCCAGCCTTGGGCAGAGCTATGGCTACACCTTC.

The CDR3 DNA follows: TGTGCCAGCAGTTTTCTAGCGGGAGGCGAGCAGTACTTC. Its protein product is CASSFLAGGEQYF. V gene TRBV28 combines with J gene TRBJ2-7, with 11 bases lining up with TRBD2. The CDR3 loop spans 13 amino acids. After removal of 3 bases from V and 6 bases from J, the junction contained 1 base not matched to a gene. Germline CDR1 and CDR2: MDHEN and SYDVKM.

This rearrangement joins TRBV5-6 to TRBJ2-5; 7 bases map to TRBD2. CDR1 SGHDT and CDR2 YYEEEE come from the germline V gene. V shed 2 bases and J 3 bases; nucleotides not matched to a gene: 4. The CDR3 runs to 14 residues. CDR3 sequence (DNA): TGTGCCAGCAGCTTTTCCGGGACTAAAGAGACCCAGTACTTC. Translated, it gives CASSFSGTKETQYF. Full variable domain (rest looked up from reference TRBV5-6 and TRBJ2-5): DAGVTQSPTHLIKTRGQQVTLRCSPKSGHDTVSWYQQALGQGPQFIFQYYEEEERQRGNFPDRFSGHQFPNYSSELNVNALLLGDSALYLCASSFSGTKETQYFGPGTRLLVL.